One and the same sample provided the 17 T cell receptor beta chains below, sequenced in a study of persistence of HIV-infected CD4 T cells. Stimulation used approximately 10 ug/mL lysate from CMV-infected fibroblasts. Responding CD4+ T cells were sorted by upregulation of both CD40 ligand and CD69. Sequencing used immunoSEQ version 4 in survey mode. Libraries were prepared by immunoSEQ multiplex PCR; TCRdb keeps only in-frame clonotypes and omits some of them. The sample has approximately 6,800 clones; roughly three quarters are singletons. Antigens of these TCRs are unknown. This specimen consisted of CD4+ T cells sorted from PBMCs after 18-hour stimulation, obtained from a patient who received antiretroviral therapy. The receptors were gathered from an adult woman with HIV who was CMV-seropositive.

The chain employs TRBV24-1 and TRBJ2-2; TRBD1 matches 7 bases. The V segment lost 4 bases and the J segment 2 bases; nucleotides outside the gene matches: 6. The CDR3 covers 16 residues. Germline V CDR1 and CDR2: KGHDR, SFDVKD. CDR3 amino acids: CATSDSRQGNTGELFF. The DNA for the CDR3 is TGTGCCACCAGTGACTCCAGACAGGGCAACACCGGGGAGCTGTTTTTT.

This clone turned up a few times. The chain employs TRBV5-4 and TRBJ2-5, with 10 bases fitting TRBD2. The ends lost 3 bases at V and 5 bases at J; junction bases unmatched: 7. CDR3 size: 15 residues. Germline loops: CDR1 SGHNT, CDR2 YYREEE (reference sequence). CDR3 nucleotides: TGTGCCAGCAGCTCCGTCCTAGCGGGAGTTGAGACCCAGTACTTC. Its translation is CASSSVLAGVETQYF.

The CDR3 sequence is CATAGGSGGYEQYF. The CDR3 DNA reads as TGCGCCACTGCAGGTGGTAGCGGGGGATACGAGCAGTACTTC. The chain joins TRBV10-1 to TRBJ2-7; 9 bases agree with TRBD2. The V segment lost 10 bases and the J segment 4 bases; nucleotides outside the gene matches: 11. Per the germline V gene, CDR1 is WNHNN and CDR2 is SYGVQD (reference sequence). The CDR3 is made up of 14 amino acids.

This rearrangement joins TRBV18 to TRBJ1-3; D gene unclear. Germline loops: CDR1 KGHSH, CDR2 LQKENI. The length of the CDR3 is 15 residues. Trimming removed 2 bases from V and 0 bases from J, with 8 bases in between. CDR3 in amino acids: CASSPIRDSGNTIYF. The CDR3 nucleotides are TGTGCCAGCTCACCAATACGAGACTCTGGAAACACCATATATTTT. Full variable domain (rest looked up from reference TRBV18 and TRBJ1-3): NAGVMQNPRHLVRRRGQEARLRCSPMKGHSHVYWYRQLPEEGLKFMVYLQKENIIDESGMPKERFSAEFPKEGPSILRIQQVVRGDSAAYFCASSPIRDSGNTIYFGEGSWLTVV.

This clone has only one observation. V gene TRBV3-1 (or the pseudogene TRBV3-2) combines with J gene TRBJ2-5; 9 bases fit TRBD1. Trimming cost V 3 bases and J 5 bases; bases outside gene matches: 4. The length of the CDR3 is 14 residues. Germline loops: CDR1 LGHDT, CDR2 YNNKEL (reference sequence). CDR3 DNA: TGTGCCAGCAGCCATTCCGGGACAGGGGAGACCCAGTACTTC. It is translated as CASSHSGTGETQYF.

The chain recombines TRBV13 with TRBJ1-1; 7 bases line up with TRBD1. CDR1 and CDR2 from the germline V gene are PRHDT and FYEKMQ (reference sequence). This CDR3 has 14 amino acids. Unmatched junction bases numbered 5, after V lost 2 bases and J lost 5 bases. CDR3 in amino acids: CASSLTRGTTEAFF. The CDR3 DNA sequence: TGTGCCAGCAGCTTAACCAGGGGGACGACTGAAGCTTTCTTT.

This rearrangement joins TRBV25-1 to TRBJ1-2; the match to TRBD1 covers 7 bases. The J segment lost 5 bases and the V segment lost 1 base, leaving 7 bases of the junction unmatched. Looked up from germline, CDR1 is MGHDK and CDR2 is SYGVNS. The CDR3 runs 15 residues. This chain's CDR3 is CASSELGQLLYGYTF. The CDR3 DNA is TGTGCCAGCAGTGAATTGGGACAGTTATTATATGGCTACACCTTC.

This chain links TRBV10-1 with TRBJ2-2, with a weak D call TRBD2 (6 bases). The CDR3 runs 14 residues. Trimming left V 6 bases short and J 1 base short, with 9 bases between. Germline CDR1 WNHNN, CDR2 SYGVQD (reference sequence). The CDR3 nucleotides are TGCGCCAGCAGCCGCGGGATGAACACCGGGGAGCTGTTTTTT. Residues: CASSRGMNTGELFF.

About this clone: Its ends do not fully match the called genes, so a read error is possible. The chain couples TRBV3-1 (or the pseudogene TRBV3-2) to TRBJ2-7, with D perhaps matching TRBD1 (6 bases). This CDR3 is built from 14 residues. CDR1 is LGHDT, CDR2 YNNKEL, per germline (reference sequence). The chain's CDR3 is CASSEEGEPYEQYF. In DNA form, the CDR3 reads TGTGCCAGCAGCGAAGAGGGGGAACCCTACGAGCAGTACTTC.

The V gene is TRBV7-6, the J gene TRBJ2-5; TRBD1 matches 8 bases. Germline V gene lookup returns CDR1 SGHVS and CDR2 FNYEAQ. V shed 8 bases, J shed 2 bases, and the junction held 10 bases outside the gene matches. This CDR3 has 15 residues. Here the CDR3 DNA reads TGTGCCAGCGGAACTTGGGACAGGATACAAGAGACCCAGTACTTC. It translates to CASGTWDRIQETQYF. Filled out from reference TRBV7-6 and TRBJ2-5, the complete variable domain reads GAGVSQSPRYKVTKRGQDVALRCDPISGHVSLYWYRQALGQGPEFLTYFNYEAQQDKSGLPNDRFSAERPEGSISTLTIQRTEQRDSAMYRCASGTWDRIQETQYFGPGTRLLVL.

J is TRBJ2-7 and V is TRBV18; D may match TRBD1 or TRBD2 (5 bases each). Germline values: CDR1 KGHSH, CDR2 LQKENI. This CDR3 is built from 15 residues. The ends were cut back, 2 bases at V and 2 bases at J, with 13 bases in the middle. The CDR3 region is CASSPSQWGTYEQYF. In DNA, the CDR3 is TGTGCCAGCTCACCATCGCAGTGGGGGACCTACGAGCAGTACTTC.

With regard to this clone: This CDR3 is also generated by other DNA sequences in the sample. V gene TRBV15 combines with J gene TRBJ2-7, with 8 bases fitting TRBD1. The J segment lost 7 bases and the V segment lost 0 bases, leaving 2 bases of the junction unmatched. The CDR3 totals 13 residues. Germline lookup yields CDR1 LNHNV and CDR2 YYDKDF (reference sequence). The CDR3 DNA sequence: TGTGCCACCAGCAGAGACAGGGGGCGTGAGCAGTACTTC. Protein sequence: CATSRDRGREQYF.

The rearrangement uses TRBV6-2 or TRBV6-3 and TRBJ1-1; tentatively, D is TRBD1 (5 bases). V lost 6 bases and J lost 0, with 17 bases in between. The germline V gene has CDR1 MNHEY and CDR2 SVGEGT. This CDR3 region has 16 residues. The CDR3 loop reads CASSHAPGRLNTEAFF. The CDR3 DNA sequence: TGTGCCAGCAGCCACGCTCCGGGACGGCTGAACACTGAAGCTTTCTTT.

Concerning this clone itself: Distinct nucleotide sequences in the sample also encode this CDR3. J is TRBJ1-1 and V is TRBV9, with D hard to call. The CDR3 is 13 amino acids. V gave up 0 bases and J gave up 1 base, with 4 bases separating them. CDR1 and CDR2 from the germline V gene are SGDLS and YYNGEE. CDR3 in DNA: TGTGCCAGCAGCGTAGTCTCGAACACTGAAGCTTTCTTT. As protein: CASSVVSNTEAFF.

This chain joins TRBV7-2 and TRBJ1-4, with 7 bases that match TRBD1. Trimming cost V 2 bases and J 8 bases; bases outside gene matches: 5. Germline V CDR1 and CDR2: SGHTA, FQGNSA. The CDR3 loop spans 14 amino acids. This chain's CDR3 is CASSLRYRGEKLFF. The CDR3 DNA sequence: TGTGCCAGCAGCTTAAGGTACAGGGGCGAAAAACTGTTTTTT.

The chain is built from TRBV4-2 and TRBJ1-4; tentatively, D is TRBD1 (5 bases). In germline, CDR1 is LGHNA, CDR2 YNFKEQ. This CDR3 is built from 15 residues. Trimming left V 0 bases short and J 2 bases short, with 7 bases between. The CDR3 is CASSQERGTNEKLFF. The CDR3 bases are TGTGCCAGCAGCCAAGAACGGGGGACTAATGAAAAACTGTTTTTT.

This clone was detected only once. V is TRBV19 and J is TRBJ2-1; the D call may be TRBD1 or TRBD2 (5 bases each). The CDR3 consists of 14 residues. Germline CDR1 LNHDA, CDR2 SQIVND (reference sequence). The V gene lost 4 bases and the J gene lost 7 bases, with 14 bases spanning the gap. CDR3 amino acids: CASSTAGTWNEQFF. The CDR3 DNA reads as TGTGCCAGTAGTACCGCCGGGACGTGGAATGAGCAGTTCTTC.